In its sample, the clone carrying this TCR beta chain was seen a few times. Its target is unknown. Each of the donors was a healthy bone marrow donor. This specimen comes from a study of cytomegalovirus exposure and HLA in healthy donors. Primers for the PCR totalled 60 Vbeta and 13 Jbeta. TCRdb keeps only in-frame clones here, not all; method: immunoSEQ multiplex PCR. Of some 160,000 clones detected, roughly 85% appear once; the ten largest clones hold 1.5% to 2%. Overall study results and limits: In a later analysis, a genetic analysis reported fewer productive-TCR N-insertions in an Asian-associated ancestry cluster than the cohort average. Association of 16,951 TCR beta sequences with HLA alleles was found at 0.05 false discovery rate in a later analysis.

Material for sequencing was PBMCs. The sequence was obtained from a woman aged 25 to 39 in good health and CMV-seronegative.

The CDR3 DNA reads as TGTGCCTGGAGTGTGGGCAGGGGTTCTGAAAAACTGTTTTTT. Translating gives CAWSVGRGSEKLFF. The chain recombines TRBV30 with TRBJ1-4, with a weak D call TRBD1 (6 bases). The length of the CDR3 is 14 residues. Trimming cost V 0 bases and J 7 bases, with 12 bases left between them. Germline V lookup: CDR1 GTSNPN, CDR2 SVGIG (reference sequence).